The subject of this entry is one T cell receptor (beta chain). The CDR3 runs to 17 residues. V lost 1 base, J lost 0 bases, and 6 bases stayed unmatched. Germline CDR1 is SEHNR and CDR2 is FQNEAQ (reference sequence). These data belong to a study of PD-1 blockade in mismatch repair-deficient tumors. Study in general: Patients had over 10 mismatch repair-deficient cancer types, all previously treated and progressing.

Profiling relied on immunoSEQ multiplex PCR, and the TCRdb table lists in-frame clones only, not all of them. The repertoire consists of some 100,000 clones, with 82% occurring once and the leading ten covering around 6.6%. PCR or immunohistochemistry showed mismatch repair deficiency in every enrolled patient. Three pembrolizumab responders had their TCRs sequenced. The V gene is TRBV7-9, the J gene TRBJ1-1, with 9 positions matching TRBD1. Sequencing used peripheral blood, obtained roughly 35 weeks after starting pembrolizumab. The sequence came from an adult with mismatch repair-deficient cancer. As DNA, the CDR3 is TGTGCCAGCAGCTTAGGAAATTACAGGGGGCTGAACACTGAAGCTTTCTTT. This translates into CASSLGNYRGLNTEAFF. The whole variable domain, filled in from reference TRBV7-9 and TRBJ1-1, reads DTGVSQNPRHKITKRGQNVTFRCDPISEHNRLYWYRQTLGQGPEFLTYFQNEAQLEKSRLLSDRFSAERPKGSFSTLEIQRTEQGDSAMYLCASSLGNYRGLNTEAFFGQGTRLTVV.